What follows are 32 T cell receptor beta chains derived from one specimen sequenced in a study of OX40 agonist ivuxolimab in advanced cancers. Library generation was performed with the immunoSEQ multiplex PCR assay. Drawn from immuneACCESS, this table holds only the in-frame rearrangements with V and J called that TCRdb kept. Clones are partly lost; checked studies trace under half to an unresolved V gene and leave the rest unexplained. In all, the sample holds tens of thousands of clones, and over 75% of those were seen once. The top ten clonotypes cover about 4% of the sample. The sequences come from CD4+ or CD8+ T cells sorted from blood, collected in a trial of the OX40 agonist ivuxolimab. The receptors were gathered from an adult with an advanced solid tumor such as melanoma, head and neck, liver or kidney cancer.

This clone was counted many times. This chain links TRBV5-1 with TRBJ2-6; the D gene is possibly TRBD1 (5 bases). The length of the CDR3 is 15 residues. Trimming cost V 0 bases and J 5 bases, with 9 bases left between them. Germline V lookup: CDR1 SGHRS, CDR2 YFSETQ. The CDR3 reads CASSLVQGRANVLTF. The CDR3 DNA is TGCGCCAGCAGCTTGGTGCAGGGAAGGGCCAACGTCCTGACTTTC.

In DNA form, the CDR3 reads TGTGCCAGCAGCTTCGGACGGATGAACACTGAAGCTTTCTTT. Translating it yields CASSFGRMNTEAFF. The V and J genes are TRBV7-2 and TRBJ1-1; D remains unclear. The V gene's germline CDR1 is SGHTA and CDR2 FQGNSA. The CDR3 is 14 amino acids. V was clipped by 3 bases and J by 0 bases, with 8 bases between them.

V gene TRBV5-1 combines with J gene TRBJ2-7; TRBD1 matches at 11 bases. The CDR3 has 15 amino acids. Germline trimming cut 4 bases from V and 7 bases from J; bases unmatched to any gene: 10. Germline V gene lookup returns CDR1 SGHRS and CDR2 YFSETQ. The DNA of the CDR3 is TGCGCCAGCAGCGTGGACCGGGACAGGGGGTCTGAGCAGTACTTC. It codes for CASSVDRDRGSEQYF.

This clone turned up a few times. The chain is built from TRBV5-4 and TRBJ2-7; TRBD2 might be the D (7 bases). The length of the CDR3 is 14 residues. CDR1 is SGHNT, CDR2 YYREEE, per germline (reference sequence). V lost 2 bases, J lost 6 bases, and 15 bases lay in between. The CDR3 spells CASSFMGGAGEQYF. CDR3 nucleotides: TGTGCCAGCAGCTTCATGGGGGGGGCAGGCGAGCAGTACTTC.

V gene TRBV2 combines with J gene TRBJ1-2; D possibly corresponds to TRBD1 (5 bases). Germline CDR1 is SNHLY and CDR2 is FYNNEI. The ends were cut back, 4 bases at V and 6 bases at J, with 12 bases in the middle. This CDR3 comprises 13 residues. DNA for the CDR3: TGTGCCAGCAGTGTCTTGAAGGGGAATGGCTACACCTTC. Translating gives CASSVLKGNGYTF. Looking up the rest from reference TRBV2 and TRBJ1-2 gives the full variable domain: EPEVTQTPSHQVTQMGQEVILRCVPISNHLYFYWYRQILGQKVEFLVSFYNNEISEKSEIFDDQFSVERPDGSNFTLKIRSTKLEDSAMYFCASSVLKGNGYTFGSGTRLTVV.

The chain employs TRBV6-4 and TRBJ2-1; D may be TRBD2 (6 bases). The CDR3 is 15 amino acids. V was shortened by 5 bases and J by 9 bases, with 20 bases between the two germline ends. Germline values: CDR1 MRHNA, CDR2 SNTAGT. The CDR3 loop reads CASSPTGREIGEQFF. The DNA of the CDR3 is TGTGCCAGCAGTCCGACGGGCCGGGAGATAGGTGAGCAGTTCTTC.

The chain is built from TRBV5-1 and TRBJ2-5, with D tentatively TRBD1 (5 bases). Trimming removed 3 bases at V and 5 bases at J, with 14 bases between. The germline gives CDR1 SGHRS, CDR2 YFSETQ. This CDR3 is 14 amino acids long. CDR3 region: CASSWTPAQETQYF. The CDR3 DNA follows: TGCGCCAGCAGCTGGACACCGGCCCAGGAGACCCAGTACTTC.

About this clone: Relative to the germline gene, one junction end is altered; a read error may explain this. The rearrangement joins TRBV11-2 to TRBJ1-2; D gene ambiguous. The CDR3 extends over 11 amino acids. CDR1 is SGHAT, CDR2 FQNNGV, per germline. Here the CDR3 reads CASSPGSSLAF. The CDR3 nucleotides are TGTGCCAGCAGCCCGGGGAGCTCGCTCGCCTTC.

The V call is TRBV11-2, the J call TRBJ1-1; D call uncertain. Germline CDR1 is SGHAT and CDR2 is FQNNGV. The V end lost 7 bases, the J end lost 4 bases, and 13 bases lay between the germline ends. The CDR3 consists of 13 residues. The CDR3 DNA is TGTGCCAGCACCCCCACGTGGGGCACTGAAGCTTTCTTT. It codes for CASTPTWGTEAFF. The variable domain in full, completed from reference TRBV11-2 and TRBJ1-1, reads EAGVAQSPRYKIIEKRQSVAFWCNPISGHATLYWYQQILGQGPKLLIQFQNNGVVDDSQLPKDRFSAERLKGVDSTLKIQPAKLEDSAVYLCASTPTWGTEAFFGQGTRLTVV.

The table lists this clone with a count of one. The rearrangement links TRBV4-3 to TRBJ2-1, with TRBD1 identical over 8 bases. V lost 3 bases to trimming and J lost 5 bases; unmatched junction nucleotides: 3. Germline CDR1 and CDR2: LGHNA and YSLEER. The CDR3 sequence is 14 residues long. The CDR3 bases are TGCGCCAGCAGCCACCAGGGGGCCGACAATGAGCAGTTCTTC. Translation: CASSHQGADNEQFF.

The genes are TRBV7-9 and TRBJ1-3; D remains unclear. CDR1 is SEHNR and CDR2 is FQNEAQ in the germline V gene (reference sequence). The CDR3 covers 12 residues. Deletions cut 4 bases from V and 4 bases from J, with 5 bases between. CDR3 sequence reads: CASSYAGNTIYF. DNA of the CDR3: TGTGCCAGCAGCTACGCGGGAAACACCATATATTTT.

This clone has only one observation. The CDR3 nucleotides read TGTGCCAGCACCCTGCGGGGTGAGCAGTTCTTC. This codes for CASTLRGEQFF. The chain is built from TRBV28 and TRBJ2-1, with D perhaps TRBD2 (6 bases). Germline V CDR1 and CDR2: MDHEN, SYDVKM. This CDR3 comprises 11 residues. V lost 7 bases, J lost 9 bases, and 10 bases lay in between.

This CDR3 reads CASSGGATTYEQYF. The CDR3 coding sequence is TGTGCCAGCAGCGGCGGAGCCACCACCTACGAGCAGTACTTC. This chain links TRBV9 with TRBJ2-7, with D unresolved. Germline CDR1 is SGDLS and CDR2 is YYNGEE. The germline V and J ends were trimmed by 3 bases and 2 bases, with 12 bases remaining between them. This CDR3 has 14 residues.

The gene calls are TRBV5-1 and TRBJ2-2; TRBD2 aligns across 13 bases. In germline, CDR1 is SGHRS, CDR2 YFSETQ. After removal of 4 bases from V and 0 bases from J, the junction contained 9 bases not matched to a gene. The CDR3 contains 19 residues. The CDR3 DNA reads as TGCGCCAGCAGCGAGTCCGGGACTAGCGGGGAGGCGAACACCGGGGAGCTGTTTTTT. This gives the protein CASSESGTSGEANTGELFF.

The chain uses TRBV11-3 and TRBJ2-3; D is perhaps TRBD2 (7 bases). Germline V gene sequence: CDR1 SGHNT, CDR2 YENEEA. This CDR3 contains 13 residues. V lost 5 bases and J 7 bases, leaving 13 bases between the germline ends. CDR3 nucleotides: TGTGCCAGCAGCCCAGCGGGACACCATACGCAGTATTTT. Protein product: CASSPAGHHTQYF.

This clone was counted once. This chain joins TRBV10-3 and TRBJ2-7; D is uncertain. V lost 2 bases, J lost 3 bases, and 5 bases lay in between. The germline V gene has CDR1 ENHRY and CDR2 SYGVKD. The CDR3 is 12 amino acids. CDR3: CAISEQRYEQYF. CDR3 bases: TGTGCCATCAGTGAGCAACGCTACGAGCAGTACTTC.

Worth noting for this clone: An end of the junction differs from the germline gene, which may be a read error. The CDR3 region has the DNA TGTGCTAGCAGCTTAGCGGGCGGGGAGCTGTTTTTT. Amino acid sequence: CASSLAGGELFF. The chain has TRBV7-7 and TRBJ2-2, with 7 bases identical to TRBD2. Germline CDR1 and CDR2: SSHAT and FNYEAQ (reference sequence). There are 12 residues in the CDR3.

The rearrangement joins TRBV11-2 to TRBJ2-7; either TRBD1 or TRBD2 may fit D (6 bases each). The CDR3 sequence is 16 residues long. The germline CDR1 and CDR2 sequences are SGHAT and FQNNGV. V dropped 4 bases and J dropped 7 bases, with 23 bases sitting between them. CDR3 residues: CASSSETGLGGKEQYF. The CDR3 bases are TGTGCCAGCAGCTCAGAAACCGGGCTAGGGGGGAAAGAGCAGTACTTC.

This chain connects TRBV9 to TRBJ2-1; 7 nucleotides agree with TRBD2. Germline V gene lookup returns CDR1 SGDLS and CDR2 YYNGEE. There are 13 residues in the CDR3. The V gene end was trimmed by 5 bases and the J gene end by 3 bases; junction bases not matched to a gene: 2. The CDR3 DNA reads as TGTGCCAGCAGTTCTAGCGGCTACAATGAGCAGTTCTTC. The encoded protein is CASSSSGYNEQFF.

The chain recombines TRBV27 with TRBJ2-1; the D is unclear. Trimming stripped 4 bases from V and 7 bases from J, with 14 bases between. The CDR3 loop spans 14 amino acids. The germline V gene encodes CDR1 MNHEY and CDR2 SMNVEV (reference sequence). The chain's CDR3 is CASSSWNLRNEQFF. CDR3 DNA sequence: TGTGCCAGCAGTTCCTGGAATCTGAGGAATGAGCAGTTCTTC.

The rearrangement uses TRBV7-8 and TRBJ1-5; TRBD1 is a possible D gene (5 bases). Trimming left V 4 bases short and J 4 bases short, with 14 bases between. The CDR3 runs 15 residues. CDR1 SGHVS and CDR2 FQNEAQ come from the germline V gene. The CDR3, as DNA: TGTGCCAGCAGCTCCCTTCAGGGTGCAAATCAGCCCCAGCATTTT. Protein sequence: CASSSLQGANQPQHF.

The chain joins TRBV11-3 to TRBJ2-3; D remains unclear. The ends were cut back, 2 bases at V and 6 bases at J, with 9 bases in the middle. Germline lookup yields CDR1 SGHNT and CDR2 YENEEA. The CDR3 covers 13 residues. The CDR3 DNA follows: TGTGCCAGCAGCTTACTACTCCGGGATACGCAGTATTTT. It specifies CASSLLLRDTQYF.

Concerning this clone itself: An end of the junction does not agree with germline; a read error may underlie this. The rearrangement links TRBV7-9 to TRBJ2-7, with a weak D call TRBD2 (6 bases). CDR1 is SEHNR and CDR2 is FQNEAQ in the germline V gene (reference sequence). There are 15 residues in the CDR3. CDR3 sequence (DNA): TGTACCAGCAGTTCTAATCCGGGACTGGCCTACGAGCAGTACTTC. Protein sequence: CTSSSNPGLAYEQYF.

This clone was recorded only once. The chain has TRBV5-1 and TRBJ2-1; D uncertain. Trimming stripped 5 bases from V and 1 base from J, with 13 bases between. CDR3 size: 15 residues. Germline lookup yields CDR1 SGHRS and CDR2 YFSETQ. CDR3 loop: CASRSLLDSYNEQFF. Here the CDR3 DNA reads TGCGCCAGCAGAAGCCTCCTAGATTCCTACAATGAGCAGTTCTTC.

V gene TRBV7-9 combines with J gene TRBJ2-3, with 8 positions matching TRBD2. Germline V lookup: CDR1 SEHNR, CDR2 FQNEAQ (reference sequence). V lost 3 bases to trimming and J lost 7 bases; unmatched junction nucleotides: 15. CDR3 length: 17 residues. The CDR3 here is CASSLGGTRGWANTQYF. Here the CDR3 DNA reads TGTGCCAGCAGCTTGGGTGGGACTAGAGGATGGGCCAATACGCAGTATTTT.

This chain joins TRBV28 and TRBJ1-4; unclear D gene. This CDR3 contains 11 residues. V shed 3 bases and J shed 6 bases, with 2 bases lying between them. Germline values: CDR1 MDHEN, CDR2 SYDVKM. Here the CDR3 DNA reads TGTGCCAGCAGTTTTGATGAAAAACTGTTTTTT. This sequence encodes CASSFDEKLFF. Full variable domain (missing parts from reference TRBV28 and TRBJ1-4): DVKVTQSSRYLVKRTGEKVFLECVQDMDHENMFWYRQDPGLGLRLIYFSYDVKMKEKGDIPEGYSVSREKKERFSLILESASTNQTSMYLCASSFDEKLFFGSGTQLSVL.

The chain links TRBV6-5 to TRBJ1-5, with 7 bases aligning to TRBD1. CDR1 and CDR2 (germline): MNHEY, SVGAGI. The CDR3 spans 14 residues. The V and J ends lost 6 bases and 5 bases, in that order; junction bases with no gene match: 7. The CDR3 here is CASREGQRHQPQHF. The CDR3 DNA is TGTGCCAGCAGAGAGGGACAGCGGCATCAGCCCCAGCATTTT.

The chain recombines TRBV15 with TRBJ2-3; D possibly corresponds to TRBD2 (5 bases). The germline gives CDR1 LNHNV, CDR2 YYDKDF (reference sequence). Trimming cost V 2 bases and J 6 bases, with 15 bases left between them. The CDR3 is made up of 15 amino acids. The CDR3 nucleotides read TGTGCCACCAGCAGATCCCGGCTAGCCGAGGATACGCAGTATTTT. This translates into CATSRSRLAEDTQYF.

The chain's CDR3 is CASSIWADINSDNEQFF. The CDR3 DNA follows: TGTGCCAGTAGTATATGGGCAGATATCAACTCAGACAATGAGCAGTTCTTC. The genes are TRBV19 and TRBJ2-1, with unresolved D. This CDR3 is 17 amino acids long. Trimming took 2 bases from V and 5 from J, leaving 19 bases between them. Germline V gene sequence: CDR1 LNHDA, CDR2 SQIVND (reference sequence).

The chain recombines TRBV18 with TRBJ2-1, with 14 bases matching TRBD2. Germline trimming cut 4 bases from V and 6 bases from J; bases unmatched to any gene: 2. Germline lookup yields CDR1 KGHSH and CDR2 LQKENI. The CDR3 is 15 amino acids. In DNA form, the CDR3 reads TGTGCCAGCTCACACGGGACTAGCGGGAGCAATGAGCAGTTCTTC. Protein product: CASSHGTSGSNEQFF.

V is TRBV30 and J is TRBJ2-3; tentatively, D is TRBD1 (6 bases). Trimming pared 2 bases from V and 4 bases from J, leaving 10 bases between. Germline assignment: CDR1 GTSNPN and CDR2 SVGIG (reference sequence). The CDR3 is 13 residues long. The CDR3 region has the DNA TGTGCCTGGAGTCAGGGGCTGGCAGATACGCAGTATTTT. Translating it yields CAWSQGLADTQYF.

V and J are TRBV30 and TRBJ1-5; possibly TRBD1 for D (5 bases). V was cut by 1 base and J by 9 bases, with 10 bases left in between. CDR1 and CDR2 (germline): GTSNPN, SVGIG (reference sequence). This CDR3 region has 12 residues. CDR3 nucleotides: TGTGCCTGGAGTGACAGGCAGGGGCCCCAGCATTTT. It codes for CAWSDRQGPQHF.